This entry is about one TCR beta chain. The antigen is not known. TCR beta libraries were prepared from cDNA with unique molecular identifiers. It was from roughly 1 to 10 million T cells that about half a million cDNA molecules came. One entry per CDR3 protein results from TCRdb running MiXCR on the PCR reads. The sample lists approximately 730,000 distinct CDR3 sequences, about 45% occurring once. The source of the sample is a study of post-analysis software for immune sequencing data. Study background: Patients with relapsing-remitting, secondary progressive and progressive-relapsing multiple sclerosis courses were all represented.

Overall study findings and caveats: Among multiple sclerosis patients, normalized Chao1 diversity was significantly below that of controls. Controls had lower frequencies than patients of a few TRBV segments, which included TRBV5-6, TRBV5-1 and TRBV20-1. F measure showed strong co-clustering of same-batch samples.

The CDR3 has 16 amino acids. Germline V gene lookup returns CDR1 SEHNR and CDR2 FQNEAQ (reference sequence). V is TRBV7-9 and J is TRBJ2-5, with D tentatively TRBD2 (6 bases). The end of the DNA is better explained by TRBJ2-7, so the J call may be wrong. The sequencing sample was made of blood. The TCR sequence derives from a girl aged 5-17 years with multiple sclerosis. CDR3 coding DNA: TGTGCCAGCAGCTTAGATGCGGGACCCGCCTCCTACGAGCAGTACTTC. It encodes CASSLDAGPASYEQYF.